This is a list of T cell receptor beta chains from one sample in a study of T cells in Graves' hyperthyroidism and ophthalmopathy. MiXCR, run by TCRdb on the multiplex PCR reads, gives a single entry per CDR3 protein. The sample carries 90,000 to 120,000 distinct CDR3 sequences, roughly 15% recorded once. The material sequenced was blood. The receptors were gathered from a woman aged 45-65 years with Graves' hyperthyroidism. Both conserved end residues are trimmed from each CDR3.

j_gene: TRBJ2-3; v_gene: TRBV7-3; CDR3aa: ASSLHGGHSDTQY
j_gene: TRBJ1-2; v_gene: TRBV2; CDR3aa: ASSERSGGYGYT
j_gene: TRBJ2-1; v_gene: TRBV27; CDR3aa: ASRLRLAYNEQF
j_gene: TRBJ1-2; v_gene: TRBV18; CDR3aa: ASSPIRSTANYGYT
j_gene: TRBJ2-5; v_gene: TRBV12-3/TRBV12-4; CDR3aa: ASSPRDRGREETQY
j_gene: TRBJ1-4; v_gene: TRBV4-1; CDR3aa: ASSQEGGLGNEKLF
j_gene: TRBJ2-7; v_gene: TRBV28; CDR3aa: ASSSDRIQY
j_gene: TRBJ1-2; v_gene: TRBV28; CDR3aa: ASSLFGQGFYGYT
j_gene: TRBJ2-1; v_gene: TRBV6-4; CDR3aa: ASSRDRGGNEQF
j_gene: TRBJ1-1; v_gene: TRBV7-2; CDR3aa: ASSIGRQNTEAF
j_gene: TRBJ2-6; v_gene: TRBV20-1; CDR3aa: SASLASVNSGANVLT
j_gene: TRBJ2-2; v_gene: TRBV29-1; CDR3aa: SVATVGTSGSWPSTGELF
j_gene: TRBJ2-5; v_gene: TRBV3-1; CDR3aa: ASSRRTGGAGETQY
j_gene: TRBJ1-2; v_gene: TRBV20-1; CDR3aa: SARVTGQSPYGYT
j_gene: TRBJ1-1; v_gene: TRBV5-1; CDR3aa: ASSFPGVPHGTEAF
j_gene: TRBJ2-3; v_gene: TRBV9; CDR3aa: ASSVSGTSTDTQY
j_gene: TRBJ2-4; v_gene: TRBV2; CDR3aa: ARSLRTEAKNIQY
j_gene: TRBJ1-1; v_gene: TRBV11-2; CDR3aa: ASSLDRALNTEAF
j_gene: TRBJ2-5; v_gene: TRBV7-2; CDR3aa: ASSSDRGQETQY
j_gene: TRBJ2-2; v_gene: TRBV14; CDR3aa: ASSQAPGLGTGELF
j_gene: TRBJ1-2; v_gene: TRBV28; CDR3aa: ASSSQGNYGYT
j_gene: TRBJ2-3; v_gene: TRBV20-1; CDR3aa: SAWTSGSSDTQY
j_gene: TRBJ1-5; v_gene: TRBV19; CDR3aa: ASSRQGRENQPQH
j_gene: TRBJ1-1; v_gene: TRBV20-1; CDR3aa: SARDHEAF
j_gene: TRBJ1-5; v_gene: TRBV5-5; CDR3aa: ASSLAQGRGQPQH
j_gene: TRBJ2-5; v_gene: TRBV3-1; CDR3aa: ASRPLGGRETQY
j_gene: TRBJ2-3; v_gene: TRBV29-1; CDR3aa: SVDPGLAGLSDTQY